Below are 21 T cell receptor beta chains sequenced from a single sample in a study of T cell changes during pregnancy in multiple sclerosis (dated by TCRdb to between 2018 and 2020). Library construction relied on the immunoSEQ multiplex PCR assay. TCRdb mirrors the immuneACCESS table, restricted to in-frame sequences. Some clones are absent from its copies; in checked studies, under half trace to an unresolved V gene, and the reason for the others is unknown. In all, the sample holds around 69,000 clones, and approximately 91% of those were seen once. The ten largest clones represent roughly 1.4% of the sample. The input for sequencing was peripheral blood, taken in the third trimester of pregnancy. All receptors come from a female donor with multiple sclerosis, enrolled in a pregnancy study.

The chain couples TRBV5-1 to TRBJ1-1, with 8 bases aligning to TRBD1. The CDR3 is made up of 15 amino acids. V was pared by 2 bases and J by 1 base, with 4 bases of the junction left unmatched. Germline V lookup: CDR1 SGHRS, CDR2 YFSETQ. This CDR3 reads CASSFQGAGNTEAFF. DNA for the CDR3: TGCGCCAGCAGCTTCCAGGGGGCAGGGAACACTGAAGCTTTCTTT.

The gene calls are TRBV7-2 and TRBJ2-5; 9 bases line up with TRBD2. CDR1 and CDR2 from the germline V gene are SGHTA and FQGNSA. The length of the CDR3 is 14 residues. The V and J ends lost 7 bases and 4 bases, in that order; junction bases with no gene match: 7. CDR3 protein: CASIPAGGSETQYF. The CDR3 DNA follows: TGTGCCAGCATCCCTGCGGGGGGGTCAGAGACCCAGTACTTC.

In DNA, the CDR3 is TGTGCCAGCAGCCAATCGGCCAGGGGATTCTATGGCTACACCTTC. Its translation is CASSQSARGFYGYTF. The chain uses TRBV16 and TRBJ1-2; weak D call: TRBD1 (6 bases). The CDR3 sequence is 15 residues long. V lost 0 bases and J lost 4, with 12 bases in between. Germline-derived CDR1 and CDR2 are KGHSY and FQNENV. Using reference TRBV16 and TRBJ1-2 for the parts outside the CDR3, the full variable domain is GEEVAQTPKHLVRGEGQKAKLYCAPIKGHSYVFWYQQVLKNEFKFLISFQNENVFDETGMPKERFSAKCLPNSPCSLEIQATKLEDSAVYFCASSQSARGFYGYTFGSGTRLTVV.

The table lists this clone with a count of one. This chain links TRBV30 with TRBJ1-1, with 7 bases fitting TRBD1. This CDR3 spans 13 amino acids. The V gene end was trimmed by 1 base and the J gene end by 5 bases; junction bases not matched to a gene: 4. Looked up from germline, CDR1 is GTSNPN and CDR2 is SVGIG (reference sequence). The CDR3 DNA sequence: TGTGCCTGGAGTGGACAGGGATGGACTGAAGCTTTCTTT. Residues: CAWSGQGWTEAFF.

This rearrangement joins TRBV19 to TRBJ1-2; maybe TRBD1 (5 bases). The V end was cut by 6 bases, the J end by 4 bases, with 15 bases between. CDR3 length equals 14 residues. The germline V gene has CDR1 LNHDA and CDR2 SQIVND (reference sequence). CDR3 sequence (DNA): TGTGCCAGTAGCCGGGGCCGGAGGGTCTATGGCTACACCTTC. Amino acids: CASSRGRRVYGYTF. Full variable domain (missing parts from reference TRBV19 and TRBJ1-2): DGGITQSPKYLFRKEGQNVTLSCEQNLNHDAMYWYRQDPGQGLRLIYYSQIVNDFQKGDIAEGYSVSREKKESFPLTVTSAQKNPTAFYLCASSRGRRVYGYTFGSGTRLTVV.

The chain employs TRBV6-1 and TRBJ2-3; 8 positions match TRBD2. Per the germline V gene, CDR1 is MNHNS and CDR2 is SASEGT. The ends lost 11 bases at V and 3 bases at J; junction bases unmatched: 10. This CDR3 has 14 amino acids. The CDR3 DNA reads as TGTGCCGGCGCTGCGGCTAGCGGGACAGATACGCAGTATTTT. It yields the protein CAGAAASGTDTQYF.

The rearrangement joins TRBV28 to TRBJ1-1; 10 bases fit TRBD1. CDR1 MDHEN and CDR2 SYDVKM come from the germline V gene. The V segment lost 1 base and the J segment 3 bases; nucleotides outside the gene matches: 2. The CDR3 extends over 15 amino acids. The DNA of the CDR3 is TGTGCCAGCAGTTTATCGACAGGGGGCTACACTGAAGCTTTCTTT. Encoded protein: CASSLSTGGYTEAFF.

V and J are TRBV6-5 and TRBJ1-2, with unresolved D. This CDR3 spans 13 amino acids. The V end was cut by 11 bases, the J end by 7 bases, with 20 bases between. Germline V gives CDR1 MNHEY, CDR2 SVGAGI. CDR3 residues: CAVGLGLEGGYTF. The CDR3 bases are TGTGCCGTCGGCCTGGGTCTAGAAGGTGGCTACACCTTC.

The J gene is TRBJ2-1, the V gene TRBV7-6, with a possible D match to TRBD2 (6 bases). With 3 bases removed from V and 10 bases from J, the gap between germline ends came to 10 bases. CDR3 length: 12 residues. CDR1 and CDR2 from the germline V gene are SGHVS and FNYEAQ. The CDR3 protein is CASSFPGREQFF. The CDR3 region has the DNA TGTGCCAGCAGCTTCCCGGGGAGGGAGCAGTTCTTC.

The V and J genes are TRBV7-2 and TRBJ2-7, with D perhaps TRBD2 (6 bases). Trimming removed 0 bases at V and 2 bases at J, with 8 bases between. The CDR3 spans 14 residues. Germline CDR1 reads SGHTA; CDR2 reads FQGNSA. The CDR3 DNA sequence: TGTGCCAGCAGCTTAGCGGGACTTGCCTACGAGCAGTACTTC. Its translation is CASSLAGLAYEQYF.

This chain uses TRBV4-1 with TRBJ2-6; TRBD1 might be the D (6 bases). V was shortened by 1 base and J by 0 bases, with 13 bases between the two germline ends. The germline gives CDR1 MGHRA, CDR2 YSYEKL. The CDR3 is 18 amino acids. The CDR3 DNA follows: TGCGCCAGCAGCCAAGTGGGGGCCGGCGCCTCTGGGGCCAACGTCCTGACTTTC. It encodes CASSQVGAGASGANVLTF.

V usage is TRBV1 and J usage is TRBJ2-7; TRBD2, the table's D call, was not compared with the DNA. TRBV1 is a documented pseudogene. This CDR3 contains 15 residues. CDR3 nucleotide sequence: TGCACCAGCAGCCAAGAGAAGGAGAGGTCGGTCGAGCAGTACTTC. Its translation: CTSSQEKERSVEQYF.

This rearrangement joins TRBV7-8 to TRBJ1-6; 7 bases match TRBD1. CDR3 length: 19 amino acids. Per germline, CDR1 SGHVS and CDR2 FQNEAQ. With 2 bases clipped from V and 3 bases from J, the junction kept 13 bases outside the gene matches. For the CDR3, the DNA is TGTGCCAGCAGCTTAAAATCGGTCGCAGGGGGAATCTATAATTCACCCCTCCACTTT. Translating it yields CASSLKSVAGGIYNSPLHF. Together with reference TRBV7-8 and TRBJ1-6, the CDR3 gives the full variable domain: GAGVSQSPRYKVAKRGQDVALRCDPISGHVSLFWYQQALGQGPEFLTYFQNEAQLDKSGLPSDRFFAERPEGSVSTLKIQRTQQEDSAVYLCASSLKSVAGGIYNSPLHFGNGTRLTVT.

CDR3 sequence reads: CASSLVEGTQYF. In DNA, the CDR3 is TGTGCCAGCAGCCTCGTAGAGGGGACCCAGTACTTC. The gene calls are TRBV6-5 and TRBJ2-5; tentatively, D is TRBD2 (5 bases). Trimming stripped 6 bases from V and 7 bases from J, with 12 bases between. The CDR3 length is 12 residues. Germline lookup yields CDR1 MNHEY and CDR2 SVGAGI.

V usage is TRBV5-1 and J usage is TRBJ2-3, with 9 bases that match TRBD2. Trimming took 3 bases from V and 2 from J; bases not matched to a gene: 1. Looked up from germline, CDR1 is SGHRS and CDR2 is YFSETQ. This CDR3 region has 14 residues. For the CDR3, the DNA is TGCGCCAGCAGCTGGGGACTAGCCACAGATACGCAGTATTTT. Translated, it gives CASSWGLATDTQYF.

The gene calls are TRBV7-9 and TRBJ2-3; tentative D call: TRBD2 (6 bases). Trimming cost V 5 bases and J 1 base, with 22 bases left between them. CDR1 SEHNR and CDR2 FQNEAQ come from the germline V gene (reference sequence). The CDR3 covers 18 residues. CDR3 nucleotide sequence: TGTGCCAGCAGCCTCATACCGGACTATAAAGAGGGCACAGATACGCAGTATTTT. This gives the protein CASSLIPDYKEGTDTQYF.

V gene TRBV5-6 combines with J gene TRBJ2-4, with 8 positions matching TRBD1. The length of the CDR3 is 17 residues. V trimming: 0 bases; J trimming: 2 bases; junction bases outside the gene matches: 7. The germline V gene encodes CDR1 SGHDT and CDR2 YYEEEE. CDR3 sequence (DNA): TGTGCCAGCAGCTTGGACGGACAGGGAGTGTCCAAAAACATTCAGTACTTC. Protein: CASSLDGQGVSKNIQYF.

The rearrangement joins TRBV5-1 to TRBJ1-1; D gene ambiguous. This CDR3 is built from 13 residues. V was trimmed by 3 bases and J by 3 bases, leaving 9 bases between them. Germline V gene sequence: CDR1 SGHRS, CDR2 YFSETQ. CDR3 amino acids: CASSSTGDTEAFF. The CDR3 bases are TGCGCCAGCAGCTCCACCGGGGACACTGAAGCTTTCTTT.

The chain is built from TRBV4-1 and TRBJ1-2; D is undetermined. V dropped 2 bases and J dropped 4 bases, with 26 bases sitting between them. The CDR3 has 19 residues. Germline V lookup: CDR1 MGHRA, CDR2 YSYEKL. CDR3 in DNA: TGCGCCAGCAGCCAATGGAGGTCGGGCAGTCAAAATACCCGCTATGGCTACACCTTC. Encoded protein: CASSQWRSGSQNTRYGYTF.

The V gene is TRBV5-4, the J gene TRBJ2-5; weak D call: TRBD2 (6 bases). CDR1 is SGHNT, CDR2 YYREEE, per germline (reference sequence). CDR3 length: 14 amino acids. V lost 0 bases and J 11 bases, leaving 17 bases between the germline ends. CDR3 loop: CASSLGVGFREQYF. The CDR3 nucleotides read TGTGCCAGCAGCTTGGGAGTGGGATTCCGGGAGCAGTACTTC.

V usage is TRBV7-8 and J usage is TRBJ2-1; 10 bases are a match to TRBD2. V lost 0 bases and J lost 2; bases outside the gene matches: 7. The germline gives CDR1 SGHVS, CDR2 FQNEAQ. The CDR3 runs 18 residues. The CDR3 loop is CASSLALIAGGPYNEQFF. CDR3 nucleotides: TGTGCCAGCAGCTTAGCGCTAATAGCGGGGGGCCCCTACAATGAGCAGTTCTTC.